This TCR beta chain was captured by sequencing in a study of neoadjuvant anti-PD-1 for oral cavity cancer. This CDR3 region has 15 residues. V dropped 0 bases and J dropped 5 bases, with 14 bases sitting between them. The germline V gene encodes CDR1 SGHRS and CDR2 YFSETQ. Study-wide points: TCR analyses covered only a few patients per response group.

About this clone itself: No antigen is known for it.

Using immunoSEQ multiplex PCR, the repertoire was profiled, and TCRdb retains in-frame clones only, with some absent. This table has roughly 15,000 clones, around 66% appearing once. The receptor's source is a person between 40 and 79 years old with oral cavity squamous cell carcinoma. The sequenced sample was PBMCs, obtained before nivolumab (anti-PD-1) treatment. The V call is TRBV5-1, the J call TRBJ1-1, with D perhaps TRBD1 (5 bases). Here the CDR3 DNA reads TGCGCCAGCAGCTTGGATGGACCGGGGGGGACTGAAGCTTTCTTT. The encoded protein is CASSLDGPGGTEAFF.